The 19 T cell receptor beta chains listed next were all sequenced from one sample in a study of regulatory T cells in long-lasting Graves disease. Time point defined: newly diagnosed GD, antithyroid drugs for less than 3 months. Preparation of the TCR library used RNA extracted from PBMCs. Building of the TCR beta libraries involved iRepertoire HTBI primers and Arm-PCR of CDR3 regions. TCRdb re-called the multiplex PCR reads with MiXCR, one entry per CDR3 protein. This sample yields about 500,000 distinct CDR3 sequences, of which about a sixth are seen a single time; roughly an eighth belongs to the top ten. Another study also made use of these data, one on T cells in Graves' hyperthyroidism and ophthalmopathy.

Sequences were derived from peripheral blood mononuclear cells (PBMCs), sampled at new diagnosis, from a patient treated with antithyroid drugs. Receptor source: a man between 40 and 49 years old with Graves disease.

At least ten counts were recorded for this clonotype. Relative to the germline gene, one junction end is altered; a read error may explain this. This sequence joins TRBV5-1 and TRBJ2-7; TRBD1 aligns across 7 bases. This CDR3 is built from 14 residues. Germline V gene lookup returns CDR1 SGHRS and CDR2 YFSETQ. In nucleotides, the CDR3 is TGTGCCAGCAGTCGGACAGGAGCTACCTACGAGCAGTACTTC. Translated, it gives CASSRTGATYEQYF.

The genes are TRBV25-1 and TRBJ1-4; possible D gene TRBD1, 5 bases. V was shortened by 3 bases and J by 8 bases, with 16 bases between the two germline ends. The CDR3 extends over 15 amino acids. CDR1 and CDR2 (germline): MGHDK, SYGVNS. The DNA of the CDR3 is TGTGCCAGCAGTGATCTGGGCAGGGTAGACGAAAAACTGTTTTTT. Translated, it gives CASSDLGRVDEKLFF.

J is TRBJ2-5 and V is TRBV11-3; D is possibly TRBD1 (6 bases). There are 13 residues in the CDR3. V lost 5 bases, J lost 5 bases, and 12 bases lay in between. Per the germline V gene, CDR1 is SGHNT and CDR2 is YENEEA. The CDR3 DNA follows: TGTGCCAGCAGCCCGACAGGCTGGGAGACCCAGTACTTC. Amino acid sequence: CASSPTGWETQYF.

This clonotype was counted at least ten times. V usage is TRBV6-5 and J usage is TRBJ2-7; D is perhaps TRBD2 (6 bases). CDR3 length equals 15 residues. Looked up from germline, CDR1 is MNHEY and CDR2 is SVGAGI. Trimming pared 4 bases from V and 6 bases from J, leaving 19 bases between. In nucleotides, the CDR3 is TGTGCCAGCAGTTCCCTGCGGAGGGATAGACCCGAGCAGTACTTC. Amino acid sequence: CASSSLRRDRPEQYF.

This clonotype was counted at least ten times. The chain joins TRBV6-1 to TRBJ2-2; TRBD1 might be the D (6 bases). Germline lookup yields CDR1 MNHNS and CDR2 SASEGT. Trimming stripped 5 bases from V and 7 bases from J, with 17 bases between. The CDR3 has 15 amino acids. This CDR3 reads CASSSPGTLVGELFF. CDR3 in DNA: TGTGCCAGCAGTAGCCCCGGGACACTGGTCGGGGAGCTGTTTTTT.

CDR3 nucleotide sequence: TGTGCCATCAGGGACCTACCCGGTGGCTACACCTTC. As protein: CAIRDLPGGYTF. The rearrangement joins TRBV10-3 to TRBJ1-2, with D hard to call. Trimming removed 6 bases at V and 7 bases at J, with 12 bases between. The length of the CDR3 is 12 residues. Germline lookup yields CDR1 ENHRY and CDR2 SYGVKD.

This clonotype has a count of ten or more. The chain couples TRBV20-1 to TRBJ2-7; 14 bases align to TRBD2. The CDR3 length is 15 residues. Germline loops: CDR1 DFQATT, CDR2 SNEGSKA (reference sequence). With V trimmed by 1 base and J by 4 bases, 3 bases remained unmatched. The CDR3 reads CSARARTSGRYEQYF. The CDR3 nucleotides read TGCAGTGCTAGAGCCCGGACTAGCGGGAGGTACGAGCAGTACTTC.

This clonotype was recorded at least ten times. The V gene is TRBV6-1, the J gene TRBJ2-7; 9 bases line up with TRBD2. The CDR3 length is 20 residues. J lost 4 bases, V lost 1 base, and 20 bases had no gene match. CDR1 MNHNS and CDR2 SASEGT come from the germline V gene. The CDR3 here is CASSEDVVAVAGASSYEQYF. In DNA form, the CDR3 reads TGTGCCAGCAGTGAAGACGTGGTGGCGGTAGCGGGAGCCTCATCGTACGAGCAGTACTTC.

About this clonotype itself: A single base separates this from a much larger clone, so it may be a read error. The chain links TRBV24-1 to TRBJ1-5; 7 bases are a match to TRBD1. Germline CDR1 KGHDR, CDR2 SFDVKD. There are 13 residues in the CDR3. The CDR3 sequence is CATTGGGDQSQHF. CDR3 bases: TGTGCCACAACCGGAGGGGGCGATCAGTCCCAGCATTTT.

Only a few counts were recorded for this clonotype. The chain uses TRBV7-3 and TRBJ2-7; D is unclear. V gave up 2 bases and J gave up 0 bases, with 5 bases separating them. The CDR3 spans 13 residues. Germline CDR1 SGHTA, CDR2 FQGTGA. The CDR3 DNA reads TGTGCCAGCAGCTTACTTCCCTCCTACGAGCAGTACTTC. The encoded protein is CASSLLPSYEQYF.

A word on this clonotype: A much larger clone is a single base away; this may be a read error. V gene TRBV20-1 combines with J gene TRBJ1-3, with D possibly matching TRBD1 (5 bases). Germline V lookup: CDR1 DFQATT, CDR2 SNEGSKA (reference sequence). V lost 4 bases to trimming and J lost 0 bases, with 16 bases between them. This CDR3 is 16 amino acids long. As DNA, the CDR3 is TGCAGTGCTATGTACTCCGGGGGGGGCTCTGGAAACACCATATATTTT. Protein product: CSAMYSGGGSGNTIYF.

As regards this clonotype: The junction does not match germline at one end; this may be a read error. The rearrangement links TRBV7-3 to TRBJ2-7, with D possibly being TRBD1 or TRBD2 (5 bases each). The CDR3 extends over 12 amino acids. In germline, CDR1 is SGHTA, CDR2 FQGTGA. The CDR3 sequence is CASSLRDGTLQF. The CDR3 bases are TGTGCCAGCAGCCTCCGGGACGGAACCCTTCAATTC.

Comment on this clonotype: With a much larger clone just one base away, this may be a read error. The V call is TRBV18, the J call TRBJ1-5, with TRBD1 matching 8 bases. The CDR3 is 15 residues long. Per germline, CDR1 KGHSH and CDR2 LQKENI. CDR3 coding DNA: TGTGCCGGCTCCCAAGGACAGGGTGCCAATCAGCCCCAGCATTTT. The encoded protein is CAGSQGQGANQPQHF.

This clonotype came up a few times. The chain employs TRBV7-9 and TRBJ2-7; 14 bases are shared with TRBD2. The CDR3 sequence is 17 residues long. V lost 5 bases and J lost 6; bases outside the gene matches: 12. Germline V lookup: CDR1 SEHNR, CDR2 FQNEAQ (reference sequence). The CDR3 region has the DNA TGTGCCAGCAGCCGCGTAGGGGGGACTAGCGGGAGAGCCGAGCAGTACTTC. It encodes CASSRVGGTSGRAEQYF.

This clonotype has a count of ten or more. CDR3 amino acids: CASSLRTVSTDTQYF. For the CDR3, the DNA is TGTGCCAGCAGTCTCAGGACAGTCAGCACAGATACGCAGTATTTT. The rearrangement joins TRBV12-3 or TRBV12-4 to TRBJ2-3; tentative D call: TRBD1 (6 bases). This CDR3 region has 15 residues. Trimming took 5 bases from V and 0 from J, leaving 12 bases between them.

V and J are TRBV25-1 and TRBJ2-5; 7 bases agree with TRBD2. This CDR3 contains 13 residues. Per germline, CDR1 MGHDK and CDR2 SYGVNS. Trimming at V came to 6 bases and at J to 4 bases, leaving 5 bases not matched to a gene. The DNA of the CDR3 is TGTGCCAGCAGACCTGGGACTACAGAGACCCAGTACTTC. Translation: CASRPGTTETQYF.

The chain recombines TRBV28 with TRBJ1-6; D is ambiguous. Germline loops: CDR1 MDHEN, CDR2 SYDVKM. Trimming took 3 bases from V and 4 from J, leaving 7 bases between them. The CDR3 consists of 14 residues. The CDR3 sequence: CASSLMDYNSPLHF. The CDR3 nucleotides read TGTGCCAGCAGTTTGATGGATTATAATTCACCCCTCCACTTT.

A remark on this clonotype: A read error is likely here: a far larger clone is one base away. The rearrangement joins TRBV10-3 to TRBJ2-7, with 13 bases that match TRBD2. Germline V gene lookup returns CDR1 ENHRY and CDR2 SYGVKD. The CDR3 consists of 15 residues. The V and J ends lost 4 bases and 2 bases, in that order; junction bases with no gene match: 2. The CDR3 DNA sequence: TGTGCCATCAGTGCCACTAGCGGGAGGGCCTACGAGCAGTACTTC. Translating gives CAISATSGRAYEQYF.

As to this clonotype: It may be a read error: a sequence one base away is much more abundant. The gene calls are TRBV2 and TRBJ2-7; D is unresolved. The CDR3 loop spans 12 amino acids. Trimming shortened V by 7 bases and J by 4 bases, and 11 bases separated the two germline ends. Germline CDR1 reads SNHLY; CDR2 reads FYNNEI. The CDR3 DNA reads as TGTGCCAGCACCTCGGACGAGTACGAGCAGTACTTC. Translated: CASTSDEYEQYF.